This T cell receptor (beta chain) was retrieved from a study of blood T cell repertoires in COVID-19. Across the study: Acute and convalescent COVID-19 samples came from the United States, Italy and Spain. Sources were T cells, B-cell-depleted T cells, or PBMCs; the material itself was cDNA or gDNA.

This CDR3 contains 13 residues. The V end was cut by 2 bases, the J end by 3 bases, with 8 bases between. Per germline, CDR1 SGHRS and CDR2 YFSETQ. As processed by the authors: Amplification of reference gene primers provided the estimated nucleated cell counts. Method: immunoSEQ multiplex PCR; TCRdb's copy keeps in-frame clones and lacks some. The DNA was the basis for D and trimming; V, J and clone size are from that table. The sample has around 94,000 clones; 65% to 90% are singletons. The genes are TRBV5-1 and TRBJ1-1; D remains unclear. This clonotype was obtained from a man older than 75 with acute or convalescent COVID-19. Sequencing input: peripheral blood. CDR3 bases: TGCGCCAGCAGCTTTTTGGAGGACACTGAAGCTTTCTTT. Translated, it gives CASSFLEDTEAFF.